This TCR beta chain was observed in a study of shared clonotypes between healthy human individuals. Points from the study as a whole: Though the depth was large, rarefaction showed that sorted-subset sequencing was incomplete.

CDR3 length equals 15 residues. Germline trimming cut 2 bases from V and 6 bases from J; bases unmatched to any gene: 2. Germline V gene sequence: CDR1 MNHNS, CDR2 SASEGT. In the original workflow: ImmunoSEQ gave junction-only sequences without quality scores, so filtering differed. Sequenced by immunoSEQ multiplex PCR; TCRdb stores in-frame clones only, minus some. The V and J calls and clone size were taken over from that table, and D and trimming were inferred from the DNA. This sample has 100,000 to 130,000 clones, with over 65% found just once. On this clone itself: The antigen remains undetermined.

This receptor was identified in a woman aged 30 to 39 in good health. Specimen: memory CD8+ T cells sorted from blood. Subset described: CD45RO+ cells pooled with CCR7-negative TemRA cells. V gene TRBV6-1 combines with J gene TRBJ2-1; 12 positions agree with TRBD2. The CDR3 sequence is CASSELAGGPNEQFF. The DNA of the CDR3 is TGTGCCAGCAGTGAACTAGCGGGAGGGCCCAATGAGCAGTTCTTC.